This TCR beta chain appears in the sequencing data of a study of cytomegalovirus exposure and HLA in healthy donors. General observations from the study: Prediction of most subjects' HLA-A and HLA-B alleles by TCR beta sequences was reportedly accurate. It was shown in a later analysis that HLA-associated TCR beta chains were more clonally expanded than other, equally common chains. Some highly shared sequence variants likely arose as a pipeline artifact. Associated with cytomegalovirus, according to the listing, were 150 to 200 TCR beta chains.

From germline, CDR1 is MGHRA and CDR2 YSYEKL. The J segment lost 3 bases and the V segment lost 1 base, leaving 5 bases of the junction unmatched. The CDR3 extends over 17 amino acids. About this clone itself: Its specificity is unknown.

PCR involved 60 Vbeta and 13 Jbeta primers. Generated by immunoSEQ multiplex PCR, the TCRdb table keeps only in-frame clones and is missing some. The repertoire holds just over 65,000 clones, approximately 75% seen once, with 6% to 7.5% in the top ten. This receptor was identified in a human donor in good health. J is TRBJ2-3 and V is TRBV4-1; 12 bases map to TRBD2. What was sequenced was PBMCs. CDR3 residues: CASSQVELAGGTDTQYF. The CDR3 region has the DNA TGCGCCAGCAGCCAAGTGGAACTAGCGGGGGGAACAGATACGCAGTATTTT.